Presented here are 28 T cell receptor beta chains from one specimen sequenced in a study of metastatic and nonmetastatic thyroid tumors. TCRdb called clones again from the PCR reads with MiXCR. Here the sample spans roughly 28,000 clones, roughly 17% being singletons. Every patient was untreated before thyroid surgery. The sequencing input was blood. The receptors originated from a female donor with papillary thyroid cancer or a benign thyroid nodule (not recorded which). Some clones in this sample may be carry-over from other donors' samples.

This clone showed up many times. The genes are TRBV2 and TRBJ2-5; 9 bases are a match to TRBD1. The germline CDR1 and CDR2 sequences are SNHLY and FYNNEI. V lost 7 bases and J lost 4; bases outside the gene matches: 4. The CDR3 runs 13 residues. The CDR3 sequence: CASKLGQGETQYF. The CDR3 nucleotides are TGTGCCAGCAAGCTGGGACAGGGAGAGACCCAGTACTTC.

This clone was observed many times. CDR3 in amino acids: CASRPQGGNTEAFF. CDR3 in DNA: TGTGCCAGCAGACCACAGGGGGGAAACACTGAAGCTTTCTTT. The genes are TRBV27 and TRBJ1-1, with 8 bases fitting TRBD1. The CDR3 has 14 amino acids. Losses at the gene ends were 6 bases for V and 2 bases for J; bases not matched to a gene: 5. Germline CDR1 MNHEY, CDR2 SMNVEV (reference sequence).

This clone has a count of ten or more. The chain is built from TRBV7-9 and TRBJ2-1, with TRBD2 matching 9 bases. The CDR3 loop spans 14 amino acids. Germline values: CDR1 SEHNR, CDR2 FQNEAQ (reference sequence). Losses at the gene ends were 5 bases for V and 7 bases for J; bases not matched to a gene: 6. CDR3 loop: CASSPSLAGNEQFF. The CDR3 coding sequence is TGTGCCAGCAGCCCCAGCCTAGCGGGAAATGAGCAGTTCTTC.

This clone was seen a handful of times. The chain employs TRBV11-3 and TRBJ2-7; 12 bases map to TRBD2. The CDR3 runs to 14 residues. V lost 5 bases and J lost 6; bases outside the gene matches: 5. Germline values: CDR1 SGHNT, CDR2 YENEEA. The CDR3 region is CASSRLAGESEQYF. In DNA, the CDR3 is TGTGCCAGCAGCCGACTAGCGGGAGAGAGCGAGCAGTACTTC.

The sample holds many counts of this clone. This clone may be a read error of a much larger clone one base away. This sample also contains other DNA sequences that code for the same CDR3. The CDR3 loop is CASSASDEQFF. The CDR3 region has the DNA TGTGCCAGCAGTGCAAGCGATGAGCAGTTCTTC. The chain links TRBV9 to TRBJ2-1; D is ambiguous. V was shortened by 5 bases and J by 8 bases, with 8 bases between the two germline ends. The CDR3 is 11 residues long. Per the germline V gene, CDR1 is SGDLS and CDR2 is YYNGEE.

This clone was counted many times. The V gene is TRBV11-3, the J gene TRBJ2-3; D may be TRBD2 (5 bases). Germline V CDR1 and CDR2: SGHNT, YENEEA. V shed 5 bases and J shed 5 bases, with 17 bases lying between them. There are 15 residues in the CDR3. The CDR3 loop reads CASSPGGSRGDTQYF. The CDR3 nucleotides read TGTGCCAGCAGCCCTGGCGGCTCTCGGGGAGATACGCAGTATTTT.

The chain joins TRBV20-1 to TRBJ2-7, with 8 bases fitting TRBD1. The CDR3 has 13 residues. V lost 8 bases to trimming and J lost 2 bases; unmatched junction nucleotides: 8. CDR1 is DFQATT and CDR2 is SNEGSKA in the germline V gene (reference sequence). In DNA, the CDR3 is TGCAGTCTTGGACAGGGACTTACCTACGAGCAGTACTTC. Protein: CSLGQGLTYEQYF.

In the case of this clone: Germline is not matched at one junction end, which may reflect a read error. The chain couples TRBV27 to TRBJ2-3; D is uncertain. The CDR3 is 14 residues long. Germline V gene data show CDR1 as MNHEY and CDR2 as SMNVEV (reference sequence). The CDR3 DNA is TGTGCCAGCAGTTTAGGTCCCCTCCAAGATACTCAGTATTTT. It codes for CASSLGPLQDTQYF.

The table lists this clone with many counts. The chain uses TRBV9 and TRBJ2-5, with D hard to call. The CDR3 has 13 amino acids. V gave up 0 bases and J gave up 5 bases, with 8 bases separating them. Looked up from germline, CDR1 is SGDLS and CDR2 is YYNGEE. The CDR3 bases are TGTGCCAGCAGCGTAGCCATGGGGGAGACCCAGTACTTC. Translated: CASSVAMGETQYF.

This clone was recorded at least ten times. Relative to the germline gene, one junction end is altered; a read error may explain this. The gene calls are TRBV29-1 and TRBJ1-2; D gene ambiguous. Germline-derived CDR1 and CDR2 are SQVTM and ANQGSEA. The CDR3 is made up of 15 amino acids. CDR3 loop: CSVVEPGLQSHGCTF. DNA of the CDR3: TGCAGCGTAGTGGAACCGGGCCTCCAGAGCCATGGCTGCACCTTC.

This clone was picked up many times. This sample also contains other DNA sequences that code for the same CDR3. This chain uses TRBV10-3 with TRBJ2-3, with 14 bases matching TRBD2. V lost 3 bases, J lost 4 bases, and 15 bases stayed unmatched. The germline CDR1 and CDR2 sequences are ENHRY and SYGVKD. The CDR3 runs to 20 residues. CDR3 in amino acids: CAISDSPGTSGRVGSDTQYF. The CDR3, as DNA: TGTGCCATCAGTGATAGTCCCGGGACTAGCGGGAGAGTTGGCTCAGATACGCAGTATTTT.

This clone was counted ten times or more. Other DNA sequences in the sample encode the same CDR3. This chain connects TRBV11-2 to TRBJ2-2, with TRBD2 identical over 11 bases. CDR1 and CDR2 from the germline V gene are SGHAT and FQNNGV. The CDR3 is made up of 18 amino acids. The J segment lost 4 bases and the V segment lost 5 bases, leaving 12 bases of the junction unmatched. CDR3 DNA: TGTGCCAGCAGCCCCCTAGGGGGAGGACTAGCGGGCACCGGGGAGCTGTTTTTT. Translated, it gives CASSPLGGGLAGTGELFF.

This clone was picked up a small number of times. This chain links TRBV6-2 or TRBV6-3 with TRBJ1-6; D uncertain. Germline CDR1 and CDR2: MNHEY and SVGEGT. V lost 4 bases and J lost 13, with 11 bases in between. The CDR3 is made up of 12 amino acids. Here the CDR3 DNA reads TGTGCCAGCAGTTGTGGAGGTATGCCCCTCCACTTT. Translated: CASSCGGMPLHF.

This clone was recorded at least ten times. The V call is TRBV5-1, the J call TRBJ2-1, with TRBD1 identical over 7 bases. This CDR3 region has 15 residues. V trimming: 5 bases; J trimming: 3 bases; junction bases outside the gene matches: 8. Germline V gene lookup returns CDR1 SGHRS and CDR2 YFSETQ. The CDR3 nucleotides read TGCGCCAGCAGTCAGGGGGACCTTCACTACAATGAGCAGTTCTTC. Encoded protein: CASSQGDLHYNEQFF.

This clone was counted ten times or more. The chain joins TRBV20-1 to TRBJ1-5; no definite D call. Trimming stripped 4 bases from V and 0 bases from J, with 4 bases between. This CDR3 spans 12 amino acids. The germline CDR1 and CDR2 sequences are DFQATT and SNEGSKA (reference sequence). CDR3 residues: CSAKHSNQPQHF. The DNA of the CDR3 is TGCAGTGCTAAGCATAGCAATCAGCCCCAGCATTTT.

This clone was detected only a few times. The CDR3 sequence: CASSQGPGLAGVGGTDTQYF. The CDR3 region has the DNA TGTGCCAGCAGCCAAGGGCCGGGACTAGCGGGGGTAGGTGGCACAGATACGCAGTATTTT. The chain joins TRBV14 to TRBJ2-3; 14 bases agree with TRBD2. The CDR3 consists of 20 residues. Germline CDR1 SGHDN, CDR2 FVKESK. V was clipped by 1 base and J by 1 base; unmatched bases: 10.

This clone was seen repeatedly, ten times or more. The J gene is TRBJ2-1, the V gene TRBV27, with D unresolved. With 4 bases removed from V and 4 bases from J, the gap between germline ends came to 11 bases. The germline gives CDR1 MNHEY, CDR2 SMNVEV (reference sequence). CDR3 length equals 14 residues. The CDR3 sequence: CASSWSYRYNEQFF. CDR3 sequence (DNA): TGTGCCAGCAGTTGGAGCTATAGGTACAATGAGCAGTTCTTC.

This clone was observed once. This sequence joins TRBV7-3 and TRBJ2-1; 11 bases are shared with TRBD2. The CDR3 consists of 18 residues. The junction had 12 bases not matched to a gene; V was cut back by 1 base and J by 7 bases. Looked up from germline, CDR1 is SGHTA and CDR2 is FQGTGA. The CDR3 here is CASSLSIVKLAGVNEQFF. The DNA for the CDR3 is TGTGCCAGCAGCTTAAGTATAGTAAAACTAGCGGGAGTGAATGAGCAGTTCTTC.

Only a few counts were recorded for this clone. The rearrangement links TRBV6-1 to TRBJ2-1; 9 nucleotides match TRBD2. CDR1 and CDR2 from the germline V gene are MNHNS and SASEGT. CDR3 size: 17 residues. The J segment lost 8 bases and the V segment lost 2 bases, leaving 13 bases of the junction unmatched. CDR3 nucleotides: TGTGCCAGCAGTGAACTGGGGGGTAGCGGGAGTTGGTATGAGCAGTTCTTC. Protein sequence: CASSELGGSGSWYEQFF.

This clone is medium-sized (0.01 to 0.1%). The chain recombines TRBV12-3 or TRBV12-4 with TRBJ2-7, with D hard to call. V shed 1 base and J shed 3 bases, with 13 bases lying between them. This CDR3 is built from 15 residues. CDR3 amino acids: CASSLGPPIFYEQYF. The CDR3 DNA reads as TGTGCCAGCAGTTTAGGACCACCAATCTTCTACGAGCAGTACTTC.

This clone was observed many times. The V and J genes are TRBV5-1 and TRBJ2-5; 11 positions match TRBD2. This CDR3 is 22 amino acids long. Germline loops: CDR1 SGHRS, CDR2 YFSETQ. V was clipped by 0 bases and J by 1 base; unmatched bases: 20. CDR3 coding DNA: TGCGCCAGCAGCTTGGGACAGGTGGGGTGGTCCGGGACTAGCGGAGTCCAAGAGACCCAGTACTTC. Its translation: CASSLGQVGWSGTSGVQETQYF.

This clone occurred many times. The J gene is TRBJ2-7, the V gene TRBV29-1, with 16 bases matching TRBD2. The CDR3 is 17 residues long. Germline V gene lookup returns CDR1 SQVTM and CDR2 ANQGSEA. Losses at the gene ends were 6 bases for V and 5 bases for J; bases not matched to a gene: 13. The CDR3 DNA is TGCAGCGTCCTTACTCCGGGACTAGCGGGAGGGCTTAACGAGCAGTACTTC. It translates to CSVLTPGLAGGLNEQYF.

CDR3 sequence: CASKGEVLEVLGGTDTQYF. The CDR3 DNA sequence: TGTGCCAGCAAAGGTGAAGTACTGGAGGTCCTCGGGGGGACAGATACGCAGTATTTT. The chain uses TRBV6-2 or TRBV6-3 and TRBJ2-3; 7 nucleotides match TRBD2. The germline CDR1 and CDR2 sequences are MNHEY and SVGEGT. With 7 bases clipped from V and 3 bases from J, the junction kept 22 bases outside the gene matches. The CDR3 totals 19 residues.

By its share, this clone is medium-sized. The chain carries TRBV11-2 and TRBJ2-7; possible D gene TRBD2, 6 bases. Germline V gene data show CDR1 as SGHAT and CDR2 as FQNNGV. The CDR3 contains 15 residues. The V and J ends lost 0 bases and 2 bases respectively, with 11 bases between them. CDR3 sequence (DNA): TGTGCCAGCAGCTTAGAAGGCGGGGCAACCTACGAGCAGTACTTC. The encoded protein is CASSLEGGATYEQYF.

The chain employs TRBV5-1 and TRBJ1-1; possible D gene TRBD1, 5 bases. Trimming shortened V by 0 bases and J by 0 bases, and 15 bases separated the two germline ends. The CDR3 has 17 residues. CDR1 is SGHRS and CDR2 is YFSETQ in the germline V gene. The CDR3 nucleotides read TGCGCCAGCAGCTTGGGGGGGGAAGGGGCGATGAACACTGAAGCTTTCTTT. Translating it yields CASSLGGEGAMNTEAFF.

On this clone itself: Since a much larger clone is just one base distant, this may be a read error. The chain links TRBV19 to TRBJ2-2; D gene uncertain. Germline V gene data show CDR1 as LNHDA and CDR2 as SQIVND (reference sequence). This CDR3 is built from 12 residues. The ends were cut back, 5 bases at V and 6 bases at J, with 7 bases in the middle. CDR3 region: CASSWFPGELFF. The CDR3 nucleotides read TGTGCCAGTAGTTGGTTTCCCGGGGAGCTGTTTTTT.

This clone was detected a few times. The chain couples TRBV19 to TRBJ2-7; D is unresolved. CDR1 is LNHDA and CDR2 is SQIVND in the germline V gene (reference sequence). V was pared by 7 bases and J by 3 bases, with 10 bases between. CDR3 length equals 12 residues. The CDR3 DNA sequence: TGTGCCAGTAAGGACCGGTTCTACGAGCAGTACTTC. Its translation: CASKDRFYEQYF.

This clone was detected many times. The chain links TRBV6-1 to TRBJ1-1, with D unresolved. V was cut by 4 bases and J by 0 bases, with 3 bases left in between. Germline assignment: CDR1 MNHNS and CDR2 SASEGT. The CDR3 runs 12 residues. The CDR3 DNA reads TGTGCCAGCAGTGGCATGAACACTGAAGCTTTCTTT. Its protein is CASSGMNTEAFF.